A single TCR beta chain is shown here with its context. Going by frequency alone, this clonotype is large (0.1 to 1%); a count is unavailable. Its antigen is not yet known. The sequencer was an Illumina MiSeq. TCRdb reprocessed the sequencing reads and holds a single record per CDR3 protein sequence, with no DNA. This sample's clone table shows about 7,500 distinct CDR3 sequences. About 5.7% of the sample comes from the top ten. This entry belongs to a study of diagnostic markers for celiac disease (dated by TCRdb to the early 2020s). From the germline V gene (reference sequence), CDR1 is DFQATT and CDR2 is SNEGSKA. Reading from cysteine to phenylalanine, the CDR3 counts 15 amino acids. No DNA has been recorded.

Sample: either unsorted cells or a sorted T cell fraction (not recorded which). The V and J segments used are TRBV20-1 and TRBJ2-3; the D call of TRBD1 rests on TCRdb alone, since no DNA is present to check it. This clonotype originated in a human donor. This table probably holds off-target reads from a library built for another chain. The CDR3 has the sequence CSALSLDRDTDTQYF.